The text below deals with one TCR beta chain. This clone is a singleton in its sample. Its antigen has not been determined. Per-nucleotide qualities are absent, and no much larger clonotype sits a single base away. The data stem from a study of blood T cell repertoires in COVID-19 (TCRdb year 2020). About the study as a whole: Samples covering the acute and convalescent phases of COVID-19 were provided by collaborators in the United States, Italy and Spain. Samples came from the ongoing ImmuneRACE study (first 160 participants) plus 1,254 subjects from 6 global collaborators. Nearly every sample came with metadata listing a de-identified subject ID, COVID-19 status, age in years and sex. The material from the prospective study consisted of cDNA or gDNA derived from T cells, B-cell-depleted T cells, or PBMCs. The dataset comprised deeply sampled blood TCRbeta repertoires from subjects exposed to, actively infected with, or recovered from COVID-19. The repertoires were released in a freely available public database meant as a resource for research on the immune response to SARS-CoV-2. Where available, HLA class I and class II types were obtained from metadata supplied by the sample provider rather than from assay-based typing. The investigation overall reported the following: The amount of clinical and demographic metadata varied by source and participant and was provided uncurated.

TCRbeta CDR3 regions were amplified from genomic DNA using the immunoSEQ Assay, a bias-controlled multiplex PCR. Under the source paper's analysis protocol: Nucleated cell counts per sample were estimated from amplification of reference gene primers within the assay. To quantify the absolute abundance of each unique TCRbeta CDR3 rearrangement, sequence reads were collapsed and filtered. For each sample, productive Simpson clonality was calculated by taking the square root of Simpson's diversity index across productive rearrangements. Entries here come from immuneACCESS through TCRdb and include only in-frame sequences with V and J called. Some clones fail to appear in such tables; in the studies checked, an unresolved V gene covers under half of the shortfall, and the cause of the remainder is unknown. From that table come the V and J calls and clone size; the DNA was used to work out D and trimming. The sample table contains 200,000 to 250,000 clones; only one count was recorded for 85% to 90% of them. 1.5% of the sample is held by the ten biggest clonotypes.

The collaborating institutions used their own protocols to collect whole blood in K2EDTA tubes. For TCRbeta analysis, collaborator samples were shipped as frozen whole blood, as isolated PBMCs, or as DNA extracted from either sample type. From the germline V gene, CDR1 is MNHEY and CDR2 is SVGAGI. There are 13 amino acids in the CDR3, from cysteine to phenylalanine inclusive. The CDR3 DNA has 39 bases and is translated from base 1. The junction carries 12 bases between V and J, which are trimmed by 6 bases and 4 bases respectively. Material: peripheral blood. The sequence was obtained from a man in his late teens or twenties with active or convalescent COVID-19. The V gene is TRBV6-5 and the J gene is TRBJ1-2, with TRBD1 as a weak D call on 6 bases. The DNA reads TGTGCCAGCAGCCCCACAGGGATCTATGGCTACACCTTC. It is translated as CASSPTGIYGYTF.